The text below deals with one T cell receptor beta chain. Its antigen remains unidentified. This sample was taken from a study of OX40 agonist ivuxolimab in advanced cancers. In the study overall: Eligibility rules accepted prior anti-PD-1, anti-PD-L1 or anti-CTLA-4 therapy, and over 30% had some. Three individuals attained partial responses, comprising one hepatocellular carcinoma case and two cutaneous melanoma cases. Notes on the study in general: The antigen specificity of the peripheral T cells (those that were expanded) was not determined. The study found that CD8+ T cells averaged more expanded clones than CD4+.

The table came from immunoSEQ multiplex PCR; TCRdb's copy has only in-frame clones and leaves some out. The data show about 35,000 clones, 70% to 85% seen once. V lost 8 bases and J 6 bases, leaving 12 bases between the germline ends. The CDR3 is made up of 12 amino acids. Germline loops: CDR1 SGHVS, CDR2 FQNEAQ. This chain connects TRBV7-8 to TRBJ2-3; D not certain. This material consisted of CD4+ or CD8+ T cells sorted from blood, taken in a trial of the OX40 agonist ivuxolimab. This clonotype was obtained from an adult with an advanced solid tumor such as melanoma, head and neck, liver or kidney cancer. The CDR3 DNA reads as TGTGCCAGCGCCCTTTCTCGGGATACGCAGTATTTT. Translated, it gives CASALSRDTQYF.